This section outlines one T cell receptor (beta chain) sequence together with its context. Its antigen is currently unknown. Donors ranged from about 6 to 90 years old and were healthy Caucasians in Russia. These data originate in a study of blood T cells in healthy people across ages. Study-wide results and limits: Age brought a roughly linear fall in TCR beta diversity measured per million T cells.

V gave up 3 bases and J gave up 1 base, with 15 bases separating them. The V gene's germline CDR1 is SGHTA and CDR2 FQGTGA. The CDR3 is made up of 16 amino acids. With a J-beta primer mix and a sample-barcoded 5' primer, a second PCR ran roughly 6 to 12 cycles. TCRdb analysed the 5' RACE reads with MiXCR anew, one entry per CDR3 protein. The repertoire includes 750,000 or so distinct CDR3 sequences, just under 25% of them detected once, and 9.4% sits in the top ten. These same data were also listed under a study on T cells of mothers and their children. This second study says: Researchers put all of the extracted RNA into cDNA synthesis, using roughly 1.5 ug per 15 ul.

Sequencing input: blood. The rearrangement uses TRBV7-3 and TRBJ1-1; D not certain. This receptor was taken from a boy aged 5-17 years in good health. CDR3 amino acids: CASSLGPYGQNTEAFF. DNA of the CDR3: TGTGCCAGCAGCTTGGGCCCTTACGGCCAGAACACTGAAGCTTTCTTT.